This T cell receptor (beta chain) derives from a study of blood T cell repertoires in COVID-19. Clones were read by immunoSEQ multiplex PCR, and TCRdb kept only the in-frame ones, dropping some. The data contain under 130,000 clones, 85% of them seen just once; the ten biggest clones take up around 4%. Sequenced sample: peripheral blood. The TCR sequence derives from a man between 45 and 60 years old with acute or convalescent COVID-19.

The CDR3 sequence is CASSENLNEQFF. CDR3 DNA: TGCGCCAGCAGTGAGAATCTCAATGAGCAGTTCTTC. The gene calls are TRBV10-2 and TRBJ2-1; D remains unclear. This CDR3 has 12 residues. Germline loops: CDR1 WSHSY, CDR2 SAAADI. The V end lost 2 bases, the J end lost 6 bases, and 5 bases lay between the germline ends.